The sequence of this T cell receptor (beta chain) was determined in a study of shared clonotypes between healthy human individuals. Terminally differentiated effector memory CD45RA+ cells were excluded from the naive CD8 cells, which were CD45RO-negative and positively selected for CCR7. Here immunoSEQ multiplex PCR was the method, and the copy in TCRdb shows in-frame clones only, minus some. Of some 2,100,000 clones detected, 85% to 95% appear once; the ten largest clones hold approximately 1.7%. Material for sequencing was naive CD8+ T cells from PBMCs. The origin of this receptor is a man aged 18 to 30 in good health. Some clones in this sample may be carry-over from other donors' samples.

DNA for the CDR3: TGCAGCGTAATGGGACAGGGCATCTACGAGCAGTACTTC. It codes for CSVMGQGIYEQYF. The chain employs TRBV29-1 and TRBJ2-7, with 9 bases that match TRBD1. The junction had 6 bases not matched to a gene; V was cut back by 6 bases and J by 3 bases. Per the germline V gene, CDR1 is SQVTM and CDR2 is ANQGSEA. This CDR3 has 13 residues.